The clone carrying this TCR beta chain has at least ten counts. RNA transcripts yielded amplified TCR beta CDR3 regions. Carried out on the TCR CDR3, a first-round RT-PCR used the HTBI primer set. TCRdb re-called the multiplex PCR reads through MiXCR, storing one row per CDR3 protein. The sample has roughly 280,000 distinct CDR3 sequences; about a sixth are singletons. These data belong to a study of T cells in Graves' hyperthyroidism and ophthalmopathy. This clonotype was sampled from a woman aged 55-69 years with Graves' ophthalmopathy. The material sequenced was blood.

DNA of the CDR3: TGTGCCAGCAGGGGGACTAGCGGCACAGATACGCAGTATTTT. It translates to CASRGTSGTDTQYF. This chain uses TRBV2 with TRBJ2-3, with TRBD2 matching over 10 bases. The ends lost 6 bases at V and 1 base at J; junction bases unmatched: 1. The CDR3 covers 14 residues. Germline V gene lookup returns CDR1 SNHLY and CDR2 FYNNEI.